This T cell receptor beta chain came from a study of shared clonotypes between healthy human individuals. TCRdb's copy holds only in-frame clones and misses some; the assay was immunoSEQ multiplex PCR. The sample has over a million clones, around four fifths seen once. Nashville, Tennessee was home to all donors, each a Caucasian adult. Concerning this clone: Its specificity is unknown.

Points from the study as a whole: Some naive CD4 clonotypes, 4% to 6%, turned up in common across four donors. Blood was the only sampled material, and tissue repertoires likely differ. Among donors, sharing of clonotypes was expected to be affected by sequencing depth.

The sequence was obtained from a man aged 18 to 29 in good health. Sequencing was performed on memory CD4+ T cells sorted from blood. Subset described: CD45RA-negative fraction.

The CDR3 region is CAWSGSGGPSGANVLTF. The CDR3 DNA is TGTGCCTGGAGTGGGTCGGGAGGGCCCTCTGGGGCCAACGTCCTGACTTTC. The rearrangement links TRBV30 to TRBJ2-6; 8 nucleotides match TRBD2. This CDR3 spans 17 amino acids. The ends lost 1 base at V and 0 bases at J; junction bases unmatched: 5. CDR1 is GTSNPN and CDR2 is SVGIG in the germline V gene (reference sequence).